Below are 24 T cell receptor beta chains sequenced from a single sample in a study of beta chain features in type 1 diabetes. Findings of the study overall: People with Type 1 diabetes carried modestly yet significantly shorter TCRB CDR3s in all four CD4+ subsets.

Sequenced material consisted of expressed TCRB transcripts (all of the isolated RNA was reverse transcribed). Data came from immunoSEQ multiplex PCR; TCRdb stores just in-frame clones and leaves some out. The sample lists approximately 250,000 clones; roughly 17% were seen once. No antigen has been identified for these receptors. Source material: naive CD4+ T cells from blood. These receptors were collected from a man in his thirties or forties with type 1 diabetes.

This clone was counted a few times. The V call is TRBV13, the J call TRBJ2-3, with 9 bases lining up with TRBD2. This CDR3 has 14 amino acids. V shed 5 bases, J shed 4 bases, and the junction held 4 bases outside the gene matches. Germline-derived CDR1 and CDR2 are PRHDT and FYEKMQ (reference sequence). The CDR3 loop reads CASSTGLAPDTQYF. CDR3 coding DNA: TGTGCCAGCAGCACCGGACTAGCGCCAGATACGCAGTATTTT.

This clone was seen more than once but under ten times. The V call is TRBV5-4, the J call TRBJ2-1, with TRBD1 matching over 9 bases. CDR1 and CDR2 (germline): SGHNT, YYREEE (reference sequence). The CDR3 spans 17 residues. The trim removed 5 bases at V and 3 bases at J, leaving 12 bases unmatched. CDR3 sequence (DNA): TGTGCCAGCAGTCCGGGACAGGGATCGTATATCTACAATGAGCAGTTCTTC. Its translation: CASSPGQGSYIYNEQFF. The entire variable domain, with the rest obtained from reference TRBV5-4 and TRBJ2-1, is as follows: ETGVTQSPTHLIKTRGQQVTLRCSSQSGHNTVSWYQQALGQGPQFIFQYYREEENGRGNFPPRFSGLQFPNYSSELNVNALELDDSALYLCASSPGQGSYIYNEQFFGPGTRLTVL.

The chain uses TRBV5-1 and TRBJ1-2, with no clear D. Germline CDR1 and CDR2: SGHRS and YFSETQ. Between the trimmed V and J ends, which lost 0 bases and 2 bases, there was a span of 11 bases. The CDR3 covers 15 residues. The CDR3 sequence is CASSLGVGVNYGYTF. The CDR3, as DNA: TGCGCCAGCAGCTTGGGAGTGGGAGTGAACTATGGCTACACCTTC.

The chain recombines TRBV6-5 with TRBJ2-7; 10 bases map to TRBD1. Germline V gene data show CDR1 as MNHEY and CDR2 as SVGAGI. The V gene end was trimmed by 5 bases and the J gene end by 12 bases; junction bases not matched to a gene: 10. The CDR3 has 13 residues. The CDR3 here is CASSPRDRGSWYF. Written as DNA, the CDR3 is TGTGCCAGCAGTCCCCGGGACAGGGGCAGTTGGTACTTC.

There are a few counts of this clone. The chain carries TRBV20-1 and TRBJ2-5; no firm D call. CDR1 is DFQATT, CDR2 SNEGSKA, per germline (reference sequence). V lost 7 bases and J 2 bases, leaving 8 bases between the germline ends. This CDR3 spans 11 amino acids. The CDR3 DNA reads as TGCAGTGGGGAACAGCAAGAGACCCAGTACTTC. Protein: CSGEQQETQYF.

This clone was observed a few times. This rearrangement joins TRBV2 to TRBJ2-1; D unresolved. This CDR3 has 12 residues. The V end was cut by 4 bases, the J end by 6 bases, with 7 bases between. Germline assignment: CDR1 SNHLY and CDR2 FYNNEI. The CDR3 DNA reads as TGTGCCAGCAGTGTAGGAGCCAATGAGCAGTTCTTC. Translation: CASSVGANEQFF.

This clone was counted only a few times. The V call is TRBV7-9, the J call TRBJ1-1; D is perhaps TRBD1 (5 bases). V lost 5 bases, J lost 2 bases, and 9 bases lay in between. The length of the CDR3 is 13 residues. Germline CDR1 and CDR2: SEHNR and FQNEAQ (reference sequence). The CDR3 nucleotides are TGTGCCAGCAGCCAAGACAGCAACACTGAAGCTTTCTTT. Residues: CASSQDSNTEAFF.

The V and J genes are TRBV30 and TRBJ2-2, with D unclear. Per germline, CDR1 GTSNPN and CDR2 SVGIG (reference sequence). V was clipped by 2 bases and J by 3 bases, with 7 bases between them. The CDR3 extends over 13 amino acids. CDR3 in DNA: TGTGCCTGGAGTTCCCTCTACACCGGGGAGCTGTTTTTT. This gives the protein CAWSSLYTGELFF.

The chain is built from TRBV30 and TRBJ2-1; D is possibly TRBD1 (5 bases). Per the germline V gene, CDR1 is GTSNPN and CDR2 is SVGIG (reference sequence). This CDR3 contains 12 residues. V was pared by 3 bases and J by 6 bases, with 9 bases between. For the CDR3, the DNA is TGTGCCTGGAGCGGACAAGGCAATGAGCAGTTCTTC. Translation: CAWSGQGNEQFF.

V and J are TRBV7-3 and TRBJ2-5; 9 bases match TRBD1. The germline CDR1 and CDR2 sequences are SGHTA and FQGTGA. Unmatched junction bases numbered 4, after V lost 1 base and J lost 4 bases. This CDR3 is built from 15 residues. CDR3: CASSLNGQGLETQYF. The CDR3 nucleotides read TGTGCCAGCAGCTTAAACGGACAGGGGTTAGAGACCCAGTACTTC.

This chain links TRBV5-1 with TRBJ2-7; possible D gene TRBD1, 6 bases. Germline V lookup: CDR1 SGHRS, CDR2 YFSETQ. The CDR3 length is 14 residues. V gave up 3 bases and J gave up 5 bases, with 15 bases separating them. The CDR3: CASSSDRSLHEQYF. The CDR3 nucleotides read TGCGCCAGCAGCTCAGACAGGTCCCTCCACGAGCAGTACTTC.

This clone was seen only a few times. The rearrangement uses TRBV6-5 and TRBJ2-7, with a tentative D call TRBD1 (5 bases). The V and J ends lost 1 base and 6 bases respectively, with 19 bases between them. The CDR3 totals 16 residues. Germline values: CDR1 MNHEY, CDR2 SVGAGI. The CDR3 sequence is CASSYYSQAGHSEQYF. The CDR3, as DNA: TGTGCCAGCAGTTACTACTCCCAGGCAGGACACTCCGAGCAGTACTTC.

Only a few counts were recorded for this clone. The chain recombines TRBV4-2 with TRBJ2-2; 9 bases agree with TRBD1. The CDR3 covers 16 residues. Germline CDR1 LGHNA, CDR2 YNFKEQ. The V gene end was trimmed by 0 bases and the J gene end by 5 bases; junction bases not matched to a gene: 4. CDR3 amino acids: CASSQDRDRATGELFF. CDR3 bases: TGTGCCAGCAGCCAAGATCGGGACAGGGCGACCGGGGAGCTGTTTTTT.

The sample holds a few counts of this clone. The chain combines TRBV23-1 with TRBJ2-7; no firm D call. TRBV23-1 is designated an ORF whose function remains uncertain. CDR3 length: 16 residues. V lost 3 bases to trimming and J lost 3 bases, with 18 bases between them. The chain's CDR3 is CASSHPIRKSFYEQYF. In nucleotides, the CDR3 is TGCGCCAGCAGTCACCCGATCCGTAAGAGTTTCTACGAGCAGTACTTC.

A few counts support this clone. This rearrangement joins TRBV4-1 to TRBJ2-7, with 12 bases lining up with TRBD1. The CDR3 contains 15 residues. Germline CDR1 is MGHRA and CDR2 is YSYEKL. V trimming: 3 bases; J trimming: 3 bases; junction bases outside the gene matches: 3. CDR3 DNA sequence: TGCGCCAGCAGCCATTGGGACAGGGGGCACTACGAGCAGTACTTC. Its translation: CASSHWDRGHYEQYF.

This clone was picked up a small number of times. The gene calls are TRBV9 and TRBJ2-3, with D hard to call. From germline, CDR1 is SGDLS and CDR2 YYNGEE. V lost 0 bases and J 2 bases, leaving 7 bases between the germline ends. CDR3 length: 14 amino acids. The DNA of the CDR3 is TGTGCCAGCAGCGTAGGGCAGATCACAGATACGCAGTATTTT. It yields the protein CASSVGQITDTQYF.

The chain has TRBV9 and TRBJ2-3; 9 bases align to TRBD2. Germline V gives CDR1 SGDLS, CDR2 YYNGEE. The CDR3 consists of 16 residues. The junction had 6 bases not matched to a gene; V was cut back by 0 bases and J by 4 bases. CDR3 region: CASSVVSAGGPDTQYF. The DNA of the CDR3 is TGTGCCAGCAGCGTAGTCTCGGCGGGAGGGCCAGATACGCAGTATTTT.

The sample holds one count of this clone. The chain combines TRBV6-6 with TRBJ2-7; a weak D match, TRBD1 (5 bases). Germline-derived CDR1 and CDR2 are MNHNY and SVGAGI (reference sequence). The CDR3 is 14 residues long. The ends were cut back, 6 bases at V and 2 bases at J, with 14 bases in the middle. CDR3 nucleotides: TGTGCCAGCAGCGGAACGGACACTGCCTACGAGCAGTACTTC. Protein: CASSGTDTAYEQYF.

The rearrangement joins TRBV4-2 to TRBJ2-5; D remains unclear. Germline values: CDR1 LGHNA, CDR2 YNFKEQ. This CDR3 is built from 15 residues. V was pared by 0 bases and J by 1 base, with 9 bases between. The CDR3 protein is CASSQEAGIQETQYF. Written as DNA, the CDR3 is TGTGCCAGCAGCCAAGAGGCAGGAATCCAAGAGACCCAGTACTTC.

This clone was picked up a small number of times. This CDR3 reads CASSADSWGTDTQYF. CDR3 sequence (DNA): TGTGCCAGCAGCGCGGACAGTTGGGGCACAGATACGCAGTATTTT. V is TRBV7-9 and J is TRBJ2-3; possible D gene TRBD1, 6 bases. This CDR3 contains 15 residues. Trimming removed 5 bases at V and 1 base at J, with 13 bases between. Germline CDR1 reads SEHNR; CDR2 reads FQNEAQ (reference sequence).

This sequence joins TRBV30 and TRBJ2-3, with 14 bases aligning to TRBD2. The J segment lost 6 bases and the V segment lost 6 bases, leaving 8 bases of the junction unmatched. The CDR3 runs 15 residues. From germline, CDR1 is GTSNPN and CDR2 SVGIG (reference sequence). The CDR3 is CACHSGLAGEDTQYF. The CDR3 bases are TGTGCCTGCCACTCGGGACTAGCGGGAGAGGATACGCAGTATTTT.

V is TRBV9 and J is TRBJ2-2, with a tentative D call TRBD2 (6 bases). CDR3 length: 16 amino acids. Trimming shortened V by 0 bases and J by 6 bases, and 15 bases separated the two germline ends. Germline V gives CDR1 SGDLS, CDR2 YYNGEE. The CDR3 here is CASSVASREMAGELFF. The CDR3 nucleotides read TGTGCCAGCAGCGTAGCTTCACGGGAGATGGCCGGGGAGCTGTTTTTT.

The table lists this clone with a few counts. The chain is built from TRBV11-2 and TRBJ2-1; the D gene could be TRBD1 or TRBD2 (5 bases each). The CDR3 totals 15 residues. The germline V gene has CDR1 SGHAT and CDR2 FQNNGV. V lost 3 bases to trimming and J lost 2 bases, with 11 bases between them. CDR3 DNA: TGTGCCAGCAGCTTCCGGGACGGACCCTACAATGAGCAGTTCTTC. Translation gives CASSFRDGPYNEQFF.

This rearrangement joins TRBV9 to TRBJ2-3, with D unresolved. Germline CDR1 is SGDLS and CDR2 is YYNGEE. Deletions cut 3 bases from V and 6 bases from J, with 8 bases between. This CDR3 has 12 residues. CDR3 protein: CASSEMGDTQYF. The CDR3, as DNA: TGTGCCAGCAGCGAGATGGGGGATACGCAGTATTTT. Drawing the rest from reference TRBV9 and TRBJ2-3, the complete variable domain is DSGVTQTPKHLITATGQRVTLRCSPRSGDLSVYWYQQSLDQGLQFLIQYYNGEERAKGNILERFSAQQFPDLHSELNLSSLELGDSALYFCASSEMGDTQYFGPGTRLTVL.